This record concerns one TCR beta chain sequence. This receptor's antigen is unknown. The sample holds no much larger clone one base away, and base qualities are not on file. V is clipped by 10 bases and J by 0 bases, and the sequence between their germline boundaries is 4 bases long. Including cysteine and phenylalanine, the CDR3 has 11 amino acids. Here the CDR3 DNA is all that survives: 33 bases in frame from base 1. The germline V gene encodes CDR1 SNHLY and CDR2 FYNNEI. This sample is drawn from a study of OX40 agonist ivuxolimab in advanced cancers. In the study overall: The costimulatory receptor OX40 (CD134) was targeted by ivuxolimab, a fully human IgG2 agonistic monoclonal antibody. In the dose-escalation cohort, nearly 85% of patients were male, and the mean age was roughly 60 years with a range of roughly 20 to 79. Three dose-escalation patients achieved partial responses, one with hepatocellular carcinoma and two with cutaneous melanoma. Peripheral TCRbeta sequencing was intended to test whether TCR sequence diversity was altered and clonal T-cell expansion was caused by ivuxolimab. Prior anti-PD-1, anti-PD-L1 or anti-CTLA-4 therapy was permitted, and checkpoint inhibitors had been received by 40% to 50% of dose-escalation patients. Of the approximately 50 patients in dose escalation, about 19 had hepatocellular carcinoma, about 15 had melanoma, 9 had renal cell carcinoma and 9 had head and neck cancer. Intravenous ivuxolimab was administered to patients every 2 weeks at six dose levels: 0.01, 0.1, 0.3, 1.5, 3 and 10 mg/kg. The paper reports the monotherapy dose-escalation portion (N of about 54 patients) of the phase I ivuxolimab trial. The paper's findings and limits, for the study overall: Which antigens the clonally expanded peripheral T cells were specific for was not determined. In the 0.1-3.0 mg/kg groups, partial responders had among the lowest normalized peripheral clonal expansion, particularly in CD8+ T cells. At doses of 0.1 to 3.0 mg/kg, clonal expansion of both CD4+ and CD8+ blood T cells was observed from baseline to week 6. After ivuxolimab, more expanded clones were found on average in CD8+ T cells than in CD4+ T cells. Low levels of normalized T-cell clonal expansion were also seen in some patients who did not respond.

The trial excluded patients who had a history of autoimmune disease or who were on systemic immunosuppression. Peripheral blood for TCR sequencing was collected from all dose cohorts at baseline, on cycle 4 day 1, and on cycle 7 day 1. Samples were obtained from an open-label, multicenter, first-in-human phase I dose-escalation trial of ivuxolimab. The trial enrolled adults with locally advanced or metastatic head and neck squamous cell, hepatocellular, melanoma or renal cell carcinoma. Before TCR sequencing, CD4+ T cells and CD8+ T cells were sorted from peripheral blood as separate populations. For sequencing of the TCRbeta CDR3 region, genomic DNA was extracted from the sorted cells. The immunoSEQ Assay was used for sequencing of TCRbeta CDR3 regions. TCRdb's version of the immuneACCESS table is confined to in-frame rearrangements and falls short of the full clone set. An unresolved V gene accounts for under half of the shortfall where checked; the remainder is of unknown origin. In all, the sample holds around 26,000 clones, and approximately 81% of those were seen once. The ten largest make up approximately 29% of the sample.

Rearrangement joined TRBV2 to TRBJ1-3; the D segment cannot be called with confidence. The starting material was CD4+ or CD8+ T cells sorted from blood, obtained in a trial of the OX40 agonist ivuxolimab. The sequence was obtained from an adult with an advanced solid tumor such as melanoma, head and neck, liver or kidney cancer. The nucleotide sequence is TGTGCCAAATCCTCTGGAAACACCATATATTTT. Translated, it gives CAKSSGNTIYF.